This T cell receptor beta chain was recovered during a study of T cells in Graves' hyperthyroidism and ophthalmopathy. The study's findings and limits: Separating ophthalmopathy from stable hyperthyroidism was achieved by a 13 V-J model.

About this clonotype itself: Its matching antigen is unknown.

The V gene's germline CDR1 is DFQATT and CDR2 SNEGSKA (reference sequence). With 6 bases removed from V and 0 bases from J, the gap between germline ends came to 11 bases. CDR3 size: 13 residues. RNA transcripts yielded amplified TCR beta CDR3 regions. The HTBI primer set was used in a first-round RT-PCR of the TCR CDR3. TCRdb recomputed calls from the multiplex PCR reads with MiXCR, one row per CDR3 protein. Of about 700,000 distinct CDR3 sequences listed, just under 45% are singletons. The chain is built from TRBV20-1 and TRBJ2-5; D tentatively fits TRBD1 or TRBD2 (5 bases each). Input material: peripheral blood or thyroid tissue (not recorded which). The clonotype was recovered from an adult man with Graves' disease, either hyperthyroidism or ophthalmopathy (not recorded which). In nucleotides, the CDR3 is TGCAGTGCCCCGGGGCCATACCAAGAGACCCAGTACTTC. This translates into CSAPGPYQETQYF.